The 15 T cell receptor beta chains listed next were all sequenced from one sample in a study of identical twins. TCRdb passed the 5' RACE reads through MiXCR, listing each CDR3 protein once. The sample has roughly 770,000 distinct CDR3 sequences; roughly 18% are singletons. Another study also made use of these data, one on T cells expressing NK-cell markers.

Sequenced material: PBMCs. Receptors were obtained from a woman aged 18-29 years in good health.

This chain uses TRBV29-1 with TRBJ2-5; weak D call: TRBD1 (5 bases). This CDR3 spans 13 amino acids. Germline V gene data show CDR1 as SQVTM and CDR2 as ANQGSEA. V lost 2 bases and J lost 4, with 11 bases in between. The DNA of the CDR3 is TGCAGCGTTGAAAATGGGGCGCGAGAGACCCAGTACTTC. Amino acids: CSVENGARETQYF.

This clonotype was recorded many times. The chain links TRBV4-2 to TRBJ2-1; D is undetermined. The CDR3 loop spans 14 amino acids. CDR1 is LGHNA and CDR2 is YNFKEQ in the germline V gene. Trimming removed 1 base from V and 9 bases from J, with 13 bases in between. CDR3 in DNA: TGTGCCAGCAGCCAAGCGACTGGATCGGGTGAGCAGTTCTTC. Amino acids: CASSQATGSGEQFF.

The chain couples TRBV20-1 to TRBJ2-3; D might be TRBD1 (5 bases). Trimming removed 2 bases from V and 1 base from J, with 10 bases in between. Germline CDR1 and CDR2: DFQATT and SNEGSKA (reference sequence). The CDR3 spans 14 residues. CDR3 loop: CSARQGWGTDTQYF. CDR3 bases: TGCAGTGCTAGACAGGGTTGGGGCACAGATACGCAGTATTTT.

This clonotype was counted between two and nine times. The genes are TRBV5-1 and TRBJ2-7; no clear D gene. Germline CDR1 is SGHRS and CDR2 is YFSETQ. The V and J ends lost 0 bases and 3 bases respectively, with 13 bases between them. This CDR3 comprises 15 residues. The DNA of the CDR3 is TGCGCCAGCAGCTTGGAACCCCCTCCTTACTACGAGCAGTACTTC. Translating it yields CASSLEPPPYYEQYF.

The chain combines TRBV6-1 with TRBJ1-2, with 11 bases fitting TRBD1. CDR1 and CDR2 (germline): MNHNS, SASEGT. The ends lost 8 bases at V and 7 bases at J; junction bases unmatched: 12. This CDR3 is built from 15 residues. The chain's CDR3 is CASVTGTGGSGGYTF. CDR3 DNA: TGTGCCAGCGTGACCGGGACAGGGGGTTCGGGTGGCTACACCTTC.

This clonotype came up a few times. The gene calls are TRBV20-1 and TRBJ2-2; 8 nucleotides agree with TRBD2. Germline CDR1 DFQATT, CDR2 SNEGSKA (reference sequence). The CDR3 is made up of 16 amino acids. The ends lost 1 base at V and 2 bases at J; junction bases unmatched: 6. The CDR3 protein is CSARVPSGRNTGELFF. CDR3 sequence (DNA): TGCAGTGCTAGAGTCCCAAGCGGGAGAAACACCGGGGAGCTGTTTTTT.

This clonotype was picked up a small number of times. The chain carries TRBV7-2 and TRBJ2-3; D possibly corresponds to TRBD2 (6 bases). The CDR3 contains 15 residues. V lost 6 bases to trimming and J lost 1 base, with 14 bases between them. Germline lookup yields CDR1 SGHTA and CDR2 FQGNSA. The CDR3 is CASRRPGLRTDTQYF. The CDR3 nucleotides read TGTGCCAGCAGGAGACCGGGACTTCGCACAGATACGCAGTATTTT.

This clonotype showed up just a few times. This chain connects TRBV5-6 to TRBJ2-1, with TRBD2 matching 9 bases. Germline CDR1 and CDR2: SGHDT and YYEEEE. The CDR3 length is 16 residues. V trimming: 0 bases; J trimming: 5 bases; junction bases outside the gene matches: 6. CDR3 nucleotides: TGTGCCAGCAGCTTGGGCCCAGCGGGAGGTCACAATGAGCAGTTCTTC. Amino acids: CASSLGPAGGHNEQFF.

This chain connects TRBV12-3 or TRBV12-4 to TRBJ2-3, with D tentatively TRBD1 (5 bases). V lost 3 bases and J lost 1, with 14 bases in between. The CDR3 loop spans 16 amino acids. In DNA, the CDR3 is TGTGCCAGCAGTTTGGTCCAGGGAAGAGGCACAGATACGCAGTATTTT. It specifies CASSLVQGRGTDTQYF.

This chain uses TRBV10-3 with TRBJ1-1; D uncertain. Looked up from germline, CDR1 is ENHRY and CDR2 is SYGVKD. This CDR3 is 14 amino acids long. With 3 bases removed from V and 1 base from J, the gap between germline ends came to 9 bases. CDR3 amino acids: CAISENRRNTEAFF. The CDR3 DNA reads as TGTGCCATCAGTGAAAACAGAAGGAACACTGAAGCTTTCTTT.

This clonotype was counted a few times. The rearrangement joins TRBV12-3 or TRBV12-4 to TRBJ1-1; D not certain. The CDR3 contains 14 residues. Trimming pared 3 bases from V and 1 base from J, leaving 9 bases between. The CDR3 region has the DNA TGTGCCAGCAGTTTCTTGGGATCGAACACTGAAGCTTTCTTT. Amino acid sequence: CASSFLGSNTEAFF.

In regard to this clonotype: One end of the junction does not line up with germline, which may come from a read error. CDR3 in DNA: TGCGGAGGGACTAGCGGGAAGAGCTCCTACAAAGAGCAGTTCTTC. Protein product: CGGTSGKSSYKEQFF. V and J are TRBV20-1 and TRBJ2-1; TRBD2 matches at 13 bases. The CDR3 sequence is 15 residues long. Germline CDR1 reads DFQATT; CDR2 reads SNEGSKA (reference sequence).

This chain connects TRBV7-2 to TRBJ2-7; no reliable D call. The V end was cut by 1 base, the J end by 4 bases, with 8 bases between. Germline lookup yields CDR1 SGHTA and CDR2 FQGNSA. The CDR3 covers 13 residues. Here the CDR3 reads CASSLGAVYEQYF. The DNA for the CDR3 is TGTGCCAGCAGCTTAGGGGCCGTATACGAGCAGTACTTC.

This clonotype was recorded a few times. The rearrangement uses TRBV5-1 and TRBJ2-7, with D unresolved. Trimming shortened V by 4 bases and J by 4 bases, and 12 bases separated the two germline ends. Per the germline V gene, CDR1 is SGHRS and CDR2 is YFSETQ. The CDR3 is made up of 13 amino acids. The CDR3 DNA sequence: TGCGCCAGCAGCCGGACCCCTTTATACGAGCAGTACTTC. It translates to CASSRTPLYEQYF.

This clonotype occurred a few times. This rearrangement joins TRBV20-1 to TRBJ2-7; D perhaps matches TRBD2 (6 bases). CDR1 and CDR2 from the germline V gene are DFQATT and SNEGSKA (reference sequence). With 0 bases removed from V and 6 bases from J, the gap between germline ends came to 15 bases. The CDR3 sequence is 14 residues long. The DNA of the CDR3 is TGCAGTGCTAGAGACCAGACTAGTCCGGGCGAGCAGTACTTC. It encodes CSARDQTSPGEQYF.